Sequencing of this T cell receptor (beta chain) was carried out in a study of T cells in Graves' hyperthyroidism and ophthalmopathy. Uncontrolled infection, other autoimmune disease, pregnancy or lactation disqualified patients from enrolment. TCR beta CDR3 regions were amplified from RNA transcripts. With the HTBI primer set, the TCR CDR3 went through a first round of RT-PCR. TCRdb ran MiXCR on the multiplex PCR reads and lists one entry per CDR3 protein. The table lists 750,000 to 900,000 distinct CDR3 sequences, roughly 37% of them singletons. This CDR3 has 15 amino acids. Trimming removed 0 bases at V and 3 bases at J, with 11 bases between. Germline CDR1 reads SEHNR; CDR2 reads FQNEAQ (reference sequence). Study-wide findings and caveats: Expanded thyroid clonotypes (above 0.001) were mostly also found in blood.

As concerns this clonotype: The antigen is not known.

The source of this sequence is a man younger than 35 with Graves' hyperthyroidism. Sequenced input: blood. The chain recombines TRBV7-9 with TRBJ1-1, with a tentative D call TRBD1 (6 bases). Here the CDR3 reads CASSLAQGIYTEAFF. The DNA for the CDR3 is TGTGCCAGCAGCTTAGCCCAGGGGATCTACACTGAAGCTTTCTTT.